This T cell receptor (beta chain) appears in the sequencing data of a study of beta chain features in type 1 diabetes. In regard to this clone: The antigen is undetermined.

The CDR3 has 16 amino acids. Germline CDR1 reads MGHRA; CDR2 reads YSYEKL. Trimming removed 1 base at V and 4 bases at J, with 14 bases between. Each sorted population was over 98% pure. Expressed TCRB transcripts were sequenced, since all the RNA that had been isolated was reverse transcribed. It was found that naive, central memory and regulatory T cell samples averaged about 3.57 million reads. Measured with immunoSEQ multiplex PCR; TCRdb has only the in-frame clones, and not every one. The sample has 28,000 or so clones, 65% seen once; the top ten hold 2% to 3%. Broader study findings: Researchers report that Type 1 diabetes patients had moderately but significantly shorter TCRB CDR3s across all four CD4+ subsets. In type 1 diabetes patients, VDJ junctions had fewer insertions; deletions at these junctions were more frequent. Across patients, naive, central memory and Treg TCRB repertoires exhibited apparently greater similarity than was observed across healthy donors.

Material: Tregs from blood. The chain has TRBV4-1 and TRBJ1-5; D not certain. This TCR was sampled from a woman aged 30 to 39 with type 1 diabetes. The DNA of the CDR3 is TGCGCCAGCAGCCAAGCTGCGGGCCTGGGAAATCAGCCCCAGCATTTT. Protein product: CASSQAAGLGNQPQHF.